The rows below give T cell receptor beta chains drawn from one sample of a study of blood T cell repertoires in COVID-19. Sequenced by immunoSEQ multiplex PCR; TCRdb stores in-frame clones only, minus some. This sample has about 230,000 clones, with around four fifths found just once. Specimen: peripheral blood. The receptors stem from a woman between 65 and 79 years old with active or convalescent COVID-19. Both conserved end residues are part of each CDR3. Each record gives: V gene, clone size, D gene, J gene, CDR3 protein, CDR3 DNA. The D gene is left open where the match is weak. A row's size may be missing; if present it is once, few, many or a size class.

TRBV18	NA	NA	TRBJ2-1	CASSPNNYEQFF	TGTGCCAGCTCACCTAATAATTATGAGCAGTTCTTC
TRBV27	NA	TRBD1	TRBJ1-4	CASSPDRVSEKLFF	TGTGCCAGCAGTCCCGACAGGGTCAGTGAAAAACTGTTTTTT
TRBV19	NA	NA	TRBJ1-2	CASSIVVDSYGYTF	TGTGCCAGTAGTATCGTGGTAGACAGCTATGGCTACACCTTC
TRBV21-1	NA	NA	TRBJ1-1	CASSSGATEAFF	TGTGCCAGCAGCTCAGGGGCCACTGAAGCTTTCTTT
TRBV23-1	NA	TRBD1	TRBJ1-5	CASSQGGTRTGARLGNQPQHF	TGCGCCAGCAGTCAAGGAGGGACCCGGACAGGGGCCCGACTAGGGAATCAGCCCCAGCATTTT
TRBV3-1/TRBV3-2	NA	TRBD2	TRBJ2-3	CASSQLAGASTDTQYF	TGTGCCAGCAGCCAACTAGCGGGGGCCAGCACAGATACGCAGTATTTT
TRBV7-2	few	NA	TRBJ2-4	CASSQGIGNIQYF	TGTGCCAGCAGCCAGGGGATTGGAAACATTCAGTACTTC
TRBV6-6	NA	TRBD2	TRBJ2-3	CASIHSGGTDTQYF	TGTGCCAGCATACACAGCGGGGGCACAGATACGCAGTATTTT
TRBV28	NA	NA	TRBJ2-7	CASSLGGESSYEQYF	TGTGCCAGCAGTTTAGGGGGCGAAAGCTCCTACGAGCAGTACTTC
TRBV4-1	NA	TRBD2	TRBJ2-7	CASSQDPPTSGRGEQYF	TGCGCCAGCAGCCAAGATCCCCCGACTAGCGGGAGAGGCGAGCAGTACTTC
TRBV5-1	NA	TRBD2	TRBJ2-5	CASSLYSGGTQETQYF	TGCGCCAGCAGCTTGTATAGCGGGGGGACCCAAGAGACCCAGTACTTC
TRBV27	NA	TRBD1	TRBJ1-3	CASSLGTGSSGNTIYF	TGTGCCAGCAGTTTAGGGACAGGGAGCTCTGGAAACACCATATATTTT
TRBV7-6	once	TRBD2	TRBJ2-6	CASSLMVAGISGANVLTF	TGTGCCAGCAGCTTAATGGTAGCGGGCATCTCTGGGGCCAACGTCCTGACTTTC
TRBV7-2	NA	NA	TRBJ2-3	CASSSPVRTDTQYF	TGTGCCAGCAGCTCCCCGGTGCGCACAGATACGCAGTATTTT
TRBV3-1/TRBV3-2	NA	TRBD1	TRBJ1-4	CASSQLDRGGEKLFF	TGTGCCAGCAGCCAACTCGACAGGGGGGGTGAAAAACTGTTTTTT
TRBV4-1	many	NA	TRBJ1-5	CASSQERGSPQHF	TGCGCCAGCAGCCAAGAAAGGGGCTCGCCCCAGCATTTT
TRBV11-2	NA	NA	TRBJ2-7	CASSRGGEQYF	TGTGCCAGCAGCAGGGGGGGCGAGCAGTACTTC
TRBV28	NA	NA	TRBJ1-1	CASSEPGDMNTEAFF	TGTGCCAGCAGTGAACCCGGGGACATGAACACTGAAGCTTTCTTT
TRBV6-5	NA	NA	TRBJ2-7	CASRYGTSSYEQYF	TGTGCCAGCCGGTATGGGACTTCCTCCTACGAGCAGTACTTC
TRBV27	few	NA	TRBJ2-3	CASRGWGGPSTDTQYF	TGTGCCAGCAGGGGATGGGGGGGCCCTAGCACAGATACGCAGTATTTT
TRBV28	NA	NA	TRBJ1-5	CASSSGNGFNNQPQHF	TGTGCCAGCAGTAGCGGCAATGGCTTTAACAATCAGCCCCAGCATTTT
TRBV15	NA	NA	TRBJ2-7	CATSRVTGGGNEQYF	TGTGCCACCAGCAGAGTTACAGGGGGAGGGAACGAGCAGTACTTC
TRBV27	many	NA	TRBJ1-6	CASSLGGHDSPLHF	TGTGCCAGCAGTTTGGGGGGGCATGATTCACCCCTCCACTTT
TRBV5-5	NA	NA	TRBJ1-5	CASSLEQGFNQPQHF	TGTGCCAGCAGCTTGGAACAGGGCTTTAATCAGCCCCAGCATTTT
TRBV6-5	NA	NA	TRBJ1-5	CASSYHQGQPQHF	TGTGCCAGCAGCTACCACCAGGGCCAGCCCCAGCATTTT
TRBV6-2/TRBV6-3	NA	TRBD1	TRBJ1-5	CASSYSPRTGVPPVQPQHF	TGTGCCAGCAGTTACTCTCCGAGGACAGGGGTACCCCCAGTTCAGCCCCAGCATTTT